The rows below give T cell receptor beta chains drawn from one sample of a study of OX40 agonist ivuxolimab in advanced cancers. Here immunoSEQ multiplex PCR was the method, and the copy in TCRdb shows in-frame clones only, minus some. The data contain approximately 35,000 clones, 88% of them singletons. Material: CD4+ or CD8+ T cells sorted from blood, obtained in a trial of the OX40 agonist ivuxolimab. Every receptor here comes from an adult with an advanced solid tumor such as melanoma, head and neck, liver or kidney cancer. The CDR3 runs from the conserved cysteine through the conserved F or W. Each record gives: clone size, V gene, J gene, D gene, CDR3 DNA, CDR3 protein. A D gene is named only where the DNA matches it firmly. Only part of the rows carry a size: once, few, many, or a class if the clone is expanded.

.,TRBV9,TRBJ2-5,.,TGTGCCAGCAGCGTAGTGGGGGGGCTATCACAGACCCAGTACTTC,CASSVVGGLSQTQYF
.,TRBV14,TRBJ2-6,.,TGTGCCAGCAGCCAAGGTGGATACTCTGGGGCCAACGTCCTGACTTTC,CASSQGGYSGANVLTF
.,TRBV5-1,TRBJ2-5,TRBD1,TGCGCCAGCAGCTTGGGGGGACAGGGGGCCCGAGAGACCCAGTACTTC,CASSLGGQGARETQYF
.,TRBV30,TRBJ2-1,.,TGTGCCTGGACGAGGGGGGGTCCCTACAATGAGCAGTTCTTC,CAWTRGGPYNEQFF
.,TRBV28,TRBJ1-1,.,TGTGCCAGCAGTTCGGGGGGCCTGAACACTGAAGCTTTCTTT,CASSSGGLNTEAFF
once,TRBV5-1,TRBJ2-4,TRBD2,TGCGCCAGCAGCTTAGGGACTAGCCCCCAAAACATTCAGTACTTC,CASSLGTSPQNIQYF
.,TRBV7-8,TRBJ1-2,TRBD1,TGTGCCAGCAGCTCCTACAGGGGGCCTAACTATGGCTACACCTTC,CASSSYRGPNYGYTF
.,TRBV5-1,TRBJ1-4,.,TGCGCCAGCAGCCTTTTGGGCGGAGCTAATGAAAAACTGTTTTTT,CASSLLGGANEKLFF
.,TRBV7-9,TRBJ1-3,.,TGTGCCAGCAGCTTGGGAACTGCTGCTCTCTCTGGAAACACCATATATTTT,CASSLGTAALSGNTIYF
.,TRBV6-9,TRBJ2-7,TRBD2,TGTGCCAGCAGTTTCCGGGAGGCCTACGAGCAGTACTTC,CASSFREAYEQYF
.,TRBV28,TRBJ1-1,.,TGTGCCAGCAGAGACCCAGGGAAATTTGAGGCTTTCTTT,CASRDPGKFEAFF
.,TRBV28,TRBJ1-5,.,TGTGCCAGCAGTTTCCATCGGCTAGAAAGCAATCAGCCCCAGCATTTT,CASSFHRLESNQPQHF
.,TRBV7-2,TRBJ2-7,TRBD2,TGTGCCAGCAGCCCCCTTGGCGGGAGGCAGTACTTC,CASSPLGGRQYF
.,TRBV18,TRBJ2-4,TRBD1,TGTGCCAGCTCAACCGGACAGGGTATATCCAAAAACATTCAGTACTTC,CASSTGQGISKNIQYF
.,TRBV30,TRBJ2-5,TRBD1,TGTGCCTGGAGCTGGGGCGACAGGGGGCGAGAGACCCAGTACTTC,CAWSWGDRGRETQYF
.,TRBV11-2,TRBJ2-1,.,TGTGCCAGCAGCGCCTTTCGAGGGTCTGCCAGCTCCTACAATGAGCAGTTCTTC,CASSAFRGSASSYNEQFF
.,TRBV28,TRBJ1-1,.,TGTGCCAGCAGTTTGGGGCCTCGTATTTGGGGGGAGAAGTGGAAGTTCGCTGAAGCTTTCTTT,CASSLGPRIWGEKWKFAEAFF
.,TRBV2,TRBJ2-5,.,TGTGCCAGCGGGAGATATCAAGAGACCCAGTACTTC,CASGRYQETQYF
.,TRBV18,TRBJ2-5,.,TGTGCCAGCTCAGCGGGGTTCGGGGAGACCCAGTACTTC,CASSAGFGETQYF
.,TRBV5-1,TRBJ1-1,.,TGCGCCAGCAGCCCGGCGGGGGTTAAGAACACTGAAGCTTTCTTT,CASSPAGVKNTEAFF
.,TRBV28,TRBJ2-1,.,TGTGCCAGCAGTCCCCGCTCGGGGCGGGAAGGATACAATGAGCAGTTCTTC,CASSPRSGREGYNEQFF
.,TRBV1,TRBJ2-5,.,TGCACCAGCAGCCAAAGGACTAGCGGGCAAGAGACCCAGTACTTC,CTSSQRTSGQETQYF
.,TRBV6-5,TRBJ1-2,.,TGTGCCAGCAGTTACTTTTCCTCCTCTAACTATGGCTACACCTTC,CASSYFSSSNYGYTF
.,TRBV18,TRBJ2-1,.,TGTGCCAGCTGCCCCCGGGACTTGGTTAATGAGCAGTTCTTC,CASCPRDLVNEQFF
.,TRBV5-5,TRBJ2-2,TRBD1,TGTGCCAGCAGCTATAGGACAGGGCGCACCGGGGAGCTGTTTTTT,CASSYRTGRTGELFF
.,TRBV27,TRBJ1-1,TRBD1,TGTGCCAGCAGTTTAGCCCCGGGACAGGGGAGGAGGGACACTGAAGCTTTCTTT,CASSLAPGQGRRDTEAFF
.,TRBV6-1,TRBJ1-5,TRBD1,TGTGCCAGCAGTGAACGACAGGGGGGTAGCAATCAGCCCCAGCATTTT,CASSERQGGSNQPQHF